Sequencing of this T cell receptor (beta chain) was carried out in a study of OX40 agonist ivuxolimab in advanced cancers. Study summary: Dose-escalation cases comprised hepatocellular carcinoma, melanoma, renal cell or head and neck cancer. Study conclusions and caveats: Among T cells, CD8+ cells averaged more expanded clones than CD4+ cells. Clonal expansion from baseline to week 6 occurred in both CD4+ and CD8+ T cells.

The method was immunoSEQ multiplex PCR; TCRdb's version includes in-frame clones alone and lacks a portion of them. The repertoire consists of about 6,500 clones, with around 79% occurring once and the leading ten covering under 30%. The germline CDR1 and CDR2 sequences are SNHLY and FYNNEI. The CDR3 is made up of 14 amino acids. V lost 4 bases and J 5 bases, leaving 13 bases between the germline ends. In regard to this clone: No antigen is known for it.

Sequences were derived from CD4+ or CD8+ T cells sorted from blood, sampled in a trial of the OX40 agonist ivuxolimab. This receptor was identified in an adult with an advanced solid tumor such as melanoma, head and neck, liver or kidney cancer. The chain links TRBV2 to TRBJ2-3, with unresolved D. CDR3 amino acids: CASSVSQELDTQYF. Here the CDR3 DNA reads TGTGCCAGCAGTGTTAGCCAGGAGTTAGATACGCAGTATTTT.